One TCR beta chain is described in this entry. The data were obtained in a study of OX40 agonist ivuxolimab in advanced cancers. Study-level background: Treatment of patients was with ivuxolimab, an agonistic anti-OX40 (CD134) antibody. Mean age about 60 years, range about 20 to 85; around 80% male. Three patients showed partial responses: one hepatocellular carcinoma and two cutaneous melanoma cases.

Produced via immunoSEQ multiplex PCR; TCRdb's table is partial and in-frame only. This table has about 74,000 clones, roughly 80% appearing once. The CDR3 has 16 residues. Germline V lookup: CDR1 MNHEY, CDR2 SMNVEV (reference sequence). V lost 6 bases and J lost 3, with 21 bases in between. The sequencing used CD4+ or CD8+ T cells sorted from blood, collected in a trial of the OX40 agonist ivuxolimab. The gene calls are TRBV27 and TRBJ2-7; maybe TRBD1 (6 bases). This TCR derives from an adult with an advanced solid tumor such as melanoma, head and neck, liver or kidney cancer. The CDR3 coding sequence is TGTGCCAGCAGCCCCATGGGGGCGAAGACCCTCTACGAGCAGTACTTC. Its translation: CASSPMGAKTLYEQYF.